This is a list of T cell receptor beta chains from one sample in a study of T-cell memory formation after mild COVID-19. TCRdb reprocessed the 5' RACE reads via MiXCR and lists one record per CDR3 protein. The data hold hundreds of thousands of distinct CDR3 sequences, with roughly an eighth observed a single time. Input material: PBMCs or a T cell subset sorted from them (not recorded which). These receptors came from a man between 18 and 29 years old who had mild COVID-19 (a few samples of this study predate the infection). Cell type and time point are not known. Both conserved end residues are part of each CDR3. A D gene is named only where the DNA matches it firmly. Clone size is given for some rows only: seen once, a few or many times, or a class if the clone is expanded.

d_call: NA; v_call: TRBV5-1; clone_size: few; j_call: TRBJ2-3; cdr3_nt: TGCGCCAGCAGCTCCTCTCGGGCAGATACGCAGTATTTT; cdr3_aa: CASSSSRADTQYF
d_call: NA; v_call: TRBV5-1; clone_size: NA; j_call: TRBJ2-7; cdr3_nt: TGCGCCAGCAGCTCCCCAAAGACATTGTACGAGCAGTACTTC; cdr3_aa: CASSSPKTLYEQYF
d_call: NA; v_call: TRBV7-9; clone_size: NA; j_call: TRBJ2-5; cdr3_nt: TGTGCCAGCAGCGCTCGGATGTTGGAGACCCAGTACTTC; cdr3_aa: CASSARMLETQYF
d_call: TRBD1; v_call: TRBV27; clone_size: few; j_call: TRBJ1-4; cdr3_nt: TGTGCCAGCAGGCCGACAGGGTCTGGAGAAAAACTGTTTTTT; cdr3_aa: CASRPTGSGEKLFF
d_call: NA; v_call: TRBV20-1; clone_size: NA; j_call: TRBJ2-4; cdr3_nt: TGCAGTGCTAGAGATCGTGATGGGTTACCCAAAAACATTCAGTACTTC; cdr3_aa: CSARDRDGLPKNIQYF
d_call: NA; v_call: TRBV29-1; clone_size: few; j_call: TRBJ1-2; cdr3_nt: TGCAGCGTTGAGGTGGGCCCCTCACTGTTGGGCTACACCTTC; cdr3_aa: CSVEVGPSLLGYTF
d_call: NA; v_call: TRBV18; clone_size: NA; j_call: TRBJ2-7; cdr3_nt: TGTGCCAGCTCACCCACCCAGGGGCCCTACGAGCAGTACTTC; cdr3_aa: CASSPTQGPYEQYF
d_call: TRBD2; v_call: TRBV30; clone_size: many; j_call: TRBJ2-1; cdr3_nt: TGTGCCTGGAGTGTTGCGGGGGGGCCCTACAATGAGCAGTTCTTC; cdr3_aa: CAWSVAGGPYNEQFF
d_call: TRBD1; v_call: TRBV7-2; clone_size: few; j_call: TRBJ1-2; cdr3_nt: TGTGCCAGCAGTCTTACCGGGACAGAGTATGGCTACACCTTC; cdr3_aa: CASSLTGTEYGYTF
d_call: NA; v_call: TRBV4-3; clone_size: few; j_call: TRBJ2-6; cdr3_nt: TGCGCCAGCAGCCAACCGCTCAGGGCCTCTGGGGCCAACGTCCTGACTTTC; cdr3_aa: CASSQPLRASGANVLTF
d_call: NA; v_call: TRBV6-5; clone_size: NA; j_call: TRBJ2-5; cdr3_nt: TGTGCCAGCAGTCACCAACCACAAGAGACCCAGTACTTC; cdr3_aa: CASSHQPQETQYF
d_call: TRBD2; v_call: TRBV20-1; clone_size: NA; j_call: TRBJ2-1; cdr3_nt: TGCAGTGCTAGGGCGGTGGGGACTACCGGTAATGAGCAGTTCTTC; cdr3_aa: CSARAVGTTGNEQFF
d_call: TRBD1; v_call: TRBV4-1; clone_size: few; j_call: TRBJ2-1; cdr3_nt: TGCGCCAGCAGCCCCGGGACAGGGAACAATGAGCAGTTCTTC; cdr3_aa: CASSPGTGNNEQFF
d_call: NA; v_call: TRBV11-2; clone_size: once; j_call: TRBJ1-6; cdr3_nt: TGTGCCAGCAGCTTAGTTCGGGGGGCCTATAATTCACCCCTCCACTTT; cdr3_aa: CASSLVRGAYNSPLHF
d_call: NA; v_call: TRBV10-3; clone_size: NA; j_call: TRBJ2-2; cdr3_nt: TGTGCCATCGGGAAGTGGGCGAACACCGGGGAGCTGTTTTTT; cdr3_aa: CAIGKWANTGELFF
d_call: NA; v_call: TRBV24-1; clone_size: medium-sized; j_call: TRBJ2-1; cdr3_nt: TGTGCCACCAGTGATCTTAGGTATGAGCAGTTCTTC; cdr3_aa: CATSDLRYEQFF
d_call: NA; v_call: TRBV29-1; clone_size: few; j_call: TRBJ2-1; cdr3_nt: TGCAGTGTGGGTGGTGAGCAGTTCTTC; cdr3_aa: CSVGGEQFF
d_call: NA; v_call: TRBV5-1; clone_size: few; j_call: TRBJ1-1; cdr3_nt: TGCGCCAGCAGCTTGGCACAGAGTAACACTGAAGCTTTCTTT; cdr3_aa: CASSLAQSNTEAFF
d_call: TRBD1; v_call: TRBV4-2; clone_size: few; j_call: TRBJ1-2; cdr3_nt: TGTGCCAGCAGCCAACGGGGCAGGGGGGGGAATGGCTACACCTTC; cdr3_aa: CASSQRGRGGNGYTF
d_call: NA; v_call: TRBV12-3/TRBV12-4; clone_size: NA; j_call: TRBJ2-1; cdr3_nt: TGTGCCAGCAGTCCCCATGGAGGTGTCAATGAGCAGTTCTTC; cdr3_aa: CASSPHGGVNEQFF
d_call: TRBD2; v_call: TRBV12-3/TRBV12-4; clone_size: NA; j_call: TRBJ2-5; cdr3_nt: TGTGCCAGCAGTTCCGGGACTAGCTGGGGGGAGACCCAGTACTTC; cdr3_aa: CASSSGTSWGETQYF
d_call: TRBD2; v_call: TRBV5-1; clone_size: NA; j_call: TRBJ2-1; cdr3_nt: TGCGCCAGCAGCGTAACGACCGGGACTAGGGCCTACAATGAGCAGTTCTTC; cdr3_aa: CASSVTTGTRAYNEQFF
d_call: TRBD1; v_call: TRBV6-2/TRBV6-3; clone_size: few; j_call: TRBJ1-1; cdr3_nt: TGTGCCAGCAGTTACGGACAGGTGGGCGGTTTCTTT; cdr3_aa: CASSYGQVGGFF
d_call: TRBD2; v_call: TRBV7-2; clone_size: many; j_call: TRBJ2-4; cdr3_nt: TGTGCCAGCAGCGTCGGACTAGCGGGGGGAAACATTCAGTACTTC; cdr3_aa: CASSVGLAGGNIQYF
d_call: NA; v_call: TRBV29-1; clone_size: NA; j_call: TRBJ1-5; cdr3_nt: TGCAGCGTTAAACAACGGGACATCTCGGGTCAGCCCCAGCATTTT; cdr3_aa: CSVKQRDISGQPQHF
d_call: NA; v_call: TRBV5-6; clone_size: NA; j_call: TRBJ2-5; cdr3_nt: TGTGCCAGCAGCTTGGGCTGGAAAGAGACCCAGTACTTC; cdr3_aa: CASSLGWKETQYF
d_call: NA; v_call: TRBV4-3; clone_size: NA; j_call: TRBJ1-2; cdr3_nt: TGCGCCAGCAGCCAGCAAGCAGGCCCTAACTATGGCTACACCTTC; cdr3_aa: CASSQQAGPNYGYTF